One and the same sample provided the 25 T cell receptor beta chains below, sequenced in a study of response to subunit inactivated influenza vaccine. TCRdb reprocessed the RT-PCR reads via MiXCR and lists one record per CDR3 protein. The sample contains hundreds of thousands of distinct CDR3 sequences, 15% to 20% of which appear only once. The specimen comprised PBMCs from blood, sampled around 5 days after vaccination. Receptors were obtained from a man in his fifties or sixties who received an inactivated influenza vaccine.

Only a few counts were recorded for this clonotype. This sequence joins TRBV4-3 and TRBJ2-2, with unresolved D. Germline V gene data show CDR1 as LGHNA and CDR2 as YSLEER. Trimming stripped 2 bases from V and 0 bases from J, with 10 bases between. This CDR3 contains 16 residues. The CDR3 bases are TGCGCCAGCAGCCAATTCATATTCACGAACACCGGGGAGCTGTTTTTT. Its protein is CASSQFIFTNTGELFF.

This clonotype was recorded at least ten times. V and J are TRBV5-1 and TRBJ2-7; weak D call: TRBD2 (5 bases). Germline lookup yields CDR1 SGHRS and CDR2 YFSETQ. There are 14 residues in the CDR3. V lost 0 bases and J lost 3, with 10 bases in between. The DNA for the CDR3 is TGCGCCAGCAGCTTGGCCCCGGGATTCTACGAGCAGTACTTC. Its translation: CASSLAPGFYEQYF.

This clonotype was seen at least ten times. The chain recombines TRBV5-1 with TRBJ2-5; no clear D. The CDR3 length is 14 residues. V was shortened by 0 bases and J by 2 bases, with 8 bases between the two germline ends. Germline-derived CDR1 and CDR2 are SGHRS and YFSETQ. CDR3 residues: CASSLEAAQETQYF. The CDR3 DNA is TGCGCCAGCAGCTTGGAGGCAGCGCAAGAGACCCAGTACTTC.

This clonotype was recorded a few times. A much bigger clone sits one base away, suggesting this may be a read error. V usage is TRBV6-2 or TRBV6-3 and J usage is TRBJ2-3; D not certain. Germline V gene lookup returns CDR1 MNHEY and CDR2 SVGEGT. Between the trimmed V and J ends, which lost 5 bases and 2 bases, there was a span of 5 bases. The CDR3 consists of 12 residues. The CDR3 DNA reads TGTGCCAGCAGTCATCACACAGATACGCAGTATTTT. This gives the protein CASSHHTDTQYF.

This clonotype was counted a few times. The rearrangement uses TRBV12-3 or TRBV12-4 and TRBJ2-3; the D gene is possibly TRBD2 (6 bases). The CDR3 has 14 residues. Trimming removed 6 bases at V and 6 bases at J, with 16 bases between. The DNA of the CDR3 is TGTGCCAGCAGCCGGGACGGAGGGAAGGATACGCAGTATTTT. It is translated as CASSRDGGKDTQYF.

In regard to this clonotype: The junction departs from the called germline gene at one end, perhaps through a read error. V usage is TRBV12-3 or TRBV12-4 and J usage is TRBJ2-3; no clear D gene. The CDR3 runs 16 residues. The CDR3 loop reads CAISFLPPRSSDTQYF. In nucleotides, the CDR3 is TGTGCCATCAGTTTTCTGCCCCCAAGGTCTTCTGATACGCAGTATTTT.

This clonotype was detected a few times. This rearrangement joins TRBV6-2 or TRBV6-3 to TRBJ1-5; the D gene is possibly TRBD1 (5 bases). With 6 bases removed from V and 3 bases from J, the gap between germline ends came to 12 bases. CDR3 length: 14 amino acids. Per the germline V gene, CDR1 is MNHEY and CDR2 is SVGEGT. The CDR3 nucleotides are TGTGCCAGCAGCTCCCTAGGGGACAATCAGCCCCAGCATTTT. Translation gives CASSSLGDNQPQHF.

This clonotype has just a few counts. The rearrangement joins TRBV3-1 to TRBJ2-1; D may be TRBD2 (5 bases). Germline assignment: CDR1 LGHDT and CDR2 YNNKEL (reference sequence). V was trimmed by 0 bases and J by 10 bases, leaving 13 bases between them. There are 14 residues in the CDR3. The CDR3 sequence is CASSQDRLTGEQFF. In DNA form, the CDR3 reads TGTGCCAGCAGCCAAGATCGCCTCACGGGGGAGCAGTTCTTC.

This clonotype was detected many times. This rearrangement joins TRBV20-1 to TRBJ2-1; 9 bases line up with TRBD1. Germline values: CDR1 DFQATT, CDR2 SNEGSKA (reference sequence). V shed 3 bases, J shed 5 bases, and the junction held 8 bases outside the gene matches. The CDR3 length is 15 residues. CDR3 amino acids: CSASPTGGFDNEQFF. In DNA, the CDR3 is TGCAGTGCTAGCCCGACAGGGGGGTTCGACAATGAGCAGTTCTTC.

CDR3: CASSLSGGAGIEQFF. As DNA, the CDR3 is TGTGCCAGCAGTTTGTCGGGGGGCGCCGGGATTGAGCAGTTCTTC. The V and J genes are TRBV28 and TRBJ2-1; tentatively, D is TRBD2 (7 bases). This CDR3 is built from 15 residues. Trimming took off 3 bases at V and 9 bases at J, with 18 bases between the two ends. Germline V lookup: CDR1 MDHEN, CDR2 SYDVKM.

This clonotype was detected a few times. V and J are TRBV4-2 and TRBJ1-4; weak D call: TRBD1 (5 bases). Between the trimmed V and J ends, which lost 4 bases and 4 bases, there was a span of 16 bases. This CDR3 has 16 residues. Germline lookup yields CDR1 LGHNA and CDR2 YNFKEQ. CDR3 sequence: CASSPSGTGLNEKLFF. CDR3 coding DNA: TGTGCCAGCAGCCCATCCGGGACGGGCCTTAATGAAAAACTGTTTTTT.

This clonotype came up a few times. The chain links TRBV10-3 to TRBJ2-7, with 8 bases that match TRBD2. CDR1 is ENHRY and CDR2 is SYGVKD in the germline V gene. The CDR3 is made up of 13 amino acids. Unmatched junction bases numbered 6, after V lost 5 bases and J lost 6 bases. CDR3 sequence: CAISSGSDVEQYF. CDR3 nucleotide sequence: TGTGCCATCAGTAGCGGGAGCGACGTCGAGCAGTACTTC.

This clonotype was picked up one time. The chain joins TRBV7-6 to TRBJ1-1; D is unclear. V lost 5 bases and J 5 bases, leaving 15 bases between the germline ends. The CDR3 consists of 14 residues. Germline V gives CDR1 SGHVS, CDR2 FNYEAQ. The CDR3 reads CASSPVAGGTEAFF. As DNA, the CDR3 is TGTGCCAGCAGCCCCGTCGCGGGCGGAACTGAAGCTTTCTTT.

This clonotype was seen a handful of times. The rearrangement uses TRBV20-1 and TRBJ1-6; 7 nucleotides agree with TRBD1. The germline V gene encodes CDR1 DFQATT and CDR2 SNEGSKA (reference sequence). Trimming cost V 2 bases and J 7 bases; bases outside gene matches: 5. The CDR3 has 14 residues. This chain's CDR3 is CSARLTGRNSPLHF. Here the CDR3 DNA reads TGCAGTGCTAGATTGACAGGGCGAAATTCACCCCTCCACTTT.

This clonotype was found a few times. The chain recombines TRBV7-8 with TRBJ2-7; D might be TRBD1 or TRBD2, each matching 5 bases. The germline CDR1 and CDR2 sequences are SGHVS and FQNEAQ. Between the trimmed V and J ends, which lost 2 bases and 2 bases, there was a span of 13 bases. The CDR3 totals 15 residues. The CDR3 nucleotides read TGTGCCAGCAGCTTAACGGGACCTATCACCTACGAGCAGTACTTC. Translation gives CASSLTGPITYEQYF.

This clonotype was counted a few times. The chain joins TRBV18 to TRBJ1-2; TRBD1 agrees at 7 bases. J was trimmed by 4 bases and V by 1 base; bases with no gene match: 9. This CDR3 is 16 amino acids long. The germline gives CDR1 KGHSH, CDR2 LQKENI. The CDR3 coding sequence is TGTGCCAGCTCACCACTAGGCGACAGGGAGGGCTATGGCTACACCTTC. Encoded protein: CASSPLGDREGYGYTF.

This clonotype was detected only a few times. The V gene is TRBV20-1, the J gene TRBJ2-5; no clear D gene. Germline V gives CDR1 DFQATT, CDR2 SNEGSKA (reference sequence). The CDR3 is 14 residues long. Trimming removed 0 bases at V and 5 bases at J, with 13 bases between. Here the CDR3 DNA reads TGCAGTGCTAGAGATCTCGTGGGAAAGGAGACCCAGTACTTC. Protein: CSARDLVGKETQYF.

This clonotype has more than one count but fewer than ten. The chain combines TRBV12-3 or TRBV12-4 with TRBJ2-7; 9 bases line up with TRBD1. This CDR3 is built from 15 residues. V trimming: 3 bases; J trimming: 3 bases; junction bases outside the gene matches: 6. The CDR3 spells CASSFYGTGIYEQYF. The CDR3 DNA reads as TGTGCCAGCAGTTTCTACGGGACAGGGATCTACGAGCAGTACTTC.

This clonotype was seen more than once but under ten times. The chain employs TRBV6-1 and TRBJ2-7; D call uncertain. V was shortened by 3 bases and J by 11 bases, with 11 bases between the two germline ends. The CDR3 consists of 11 residues. CDR1 and CDR2 (germline): MNHNS, SASEGT. The CDR3 loop reads CASSEPVKEYF. For the CDR3, the DNA is TGTGCCAGCAGTGAGCCGGTTAAGGAGTACTTC.

V gene TRBV9 combines with J gene TRBJ1-2; a possible D gene is TRBD1 (5 bases). This CDR3 comprises 15 residues. The V gene lost 0 bases and the J gene lost 7 bases, with 16 bases spanning the gap. CDR1 SGDLS and CDR2 YYNGEE come from the germline V gene. This chain's CDR3 is CASSVGGTRLGGYTF. The CDR3 DNA is TGTGCCAGCAGCGTAGGCGGGACGAGACTCGGTGGCTACACCTTC.

The V gene is TRBV20-1, the J gene TRBJ2-7; D perhaps matches TRBD1 (5 bases). The CDR3 sequence is 14 residues long. Trimming removed 1 base from V and 4 bases from J, with 14 bases in between. Germline CDR1 DFQATT, CDR2 SNEGSKA (reference sequence). The CDR3 loop is CSARGQFFGYEQYF. CDR3 coding DNA: TGCAGTGCTAGAGGACAGTTTTTCGGATACGAGCAGTACTTC.

The chain has TRBV5-8 and TRBJ1-1; the D gene is possibly TRBD1 (5 bases). CDR1 is SGHTS, CDR2 YDEGEE, per germline. The germline V and J ends were trimmed by 6 bases and 0 bases, with 12 bases remaining between them. The CDR3 is made up of 14 amino acids. The CDR3 loop is CASTLGRMNTEAFF. CDR3 in DNA: TGTGCCAGCACCCTGGGACGGATGAACACTGAAGCTTTCTTT.

J is TRBJ2-2 and V is TRBV6-1; maybe TRBD1 (6 bases). This CDR3 region has 16 residues. CDR1 is MNHNS and CDR2 is SASEGT in the germline V gene. V was shortened by 5 bases and J by 6 bases, with 19 bases between the two germline ends. The CDR3 spells CASSLIGTGSAGELFF. CDR3 nucleotide sequence: TGTGCCAGCAGTCTTATTGGTACAGGGTCGGCCGGGGAGCTGTTTTTT.

The rearrangement uses TRBV2 and TRBJ2-1, with a weak D call TRBD2 (6 bases). Trimming pared 6 bases from V and 8 bases from J, leaving 14 bases between. Germline-derived CDR1 and CDR2 are SNHLY and FYNNEI. CDR3 size: 13 residues. This CDR3 is CASRKDGRDEQFF. CDR3 DNA: TGTGCCAGCAGAAAGGACGGGAGAGATGAGCAGTTCTTC. Using reference TRBV2 and TRBJ2-1 for the parts outside the CDR3, the full variable domain is EPEVTQTPSHQVTQMGQEVILRCVPISNHLYFYWYRQILGQKVEFLVSFYNNEISEKSEIFDDQFSVERPDGSNFTLKIRSTKLEDSAMYFCASRKDGRDEQFFGPGTRLTVL.

V and J are TRBV7-3 and TRBJ2-2; 11 bases match TRBD2. The CDR3 totals 15 residues. V dropped 6 bases and J dropped 3; count of bases not matched to a gene: 3. CDR1 SGHTA and CDR2 FQGTGA come from the germline V gene. The DNA for the CDR3 is TGTGCCAGCAGGGTGGGACTAGCGGACACCGGGGAGCTGTTTTTT. This codes for CASRVGLADTGELFF.